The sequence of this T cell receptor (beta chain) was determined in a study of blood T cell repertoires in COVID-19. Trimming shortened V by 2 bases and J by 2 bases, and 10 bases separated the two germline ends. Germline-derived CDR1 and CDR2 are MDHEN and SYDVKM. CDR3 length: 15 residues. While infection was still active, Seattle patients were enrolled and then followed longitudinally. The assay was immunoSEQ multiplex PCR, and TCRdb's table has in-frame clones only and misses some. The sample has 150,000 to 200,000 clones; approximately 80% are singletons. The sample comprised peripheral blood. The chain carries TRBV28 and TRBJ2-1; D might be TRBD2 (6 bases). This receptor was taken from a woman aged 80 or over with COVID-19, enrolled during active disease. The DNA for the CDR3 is TGTGCCAGCAGTTTACTAGCGCCAACCTACAATGAGCAGTTCTTC. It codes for CASSLLAPTYNEQFF. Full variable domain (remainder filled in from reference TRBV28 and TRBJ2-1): DVKVTQSSRYLVKRTGEKVFLECVQDMDHENMFWYRQDPGLGLRLIYFSYDVKMKEKGDIPEGYSVSREKKERFSLILESASTNQTSMYLCASSLLAPTYNEQFFGPGTRLTVL.